This T cell receptor (beta chain) was obtained from a study of Graves' ophthalmopathy and Graves' hyperthyroidism. Study in general: Peripheral blood was gathered at first diagnosis, ahead of any treatment whatsoever.

Presentation of ophthalmopathy in the donors involved moderate-to-severe activity, CAS ≥3, NOSPECS ≥4 and a duration under 3 months. The starting material, about 9.9 ml of fresh peripheral blood, provided the PBMCs. Study-level findings and limits: Sensitivity reached 87.88% and specificity roughly 81% for a 13-signature model separating ophthalmopathy from stable hyperthyroidism.

On this clonotype itself: Its matching antigen is unknown.

This CDR3 has 16 residues. V lost 5 bases to trimming and J lost 2 bases; unmatched junction nucleotides: 11. RNA transcripts provided the template for amplifying TCR beta CDR3 regions. First-round RT-PCR used HTBI primers; second-round multiplex PCR followed. TCRdb analysed the multiplex PCR reads with MiXCR anew, one entry per CDR3 protein. The sample comprises some 250,000 distinct CDR3 sequences, around 45% of which are singletons, and 40% to 55% rests with the top ten. This chain connects TRBV12-3 or TRBV12-4 to TRBJ2-7; 8 nucleotides agree with TRBD1. This sequence was found in an adult man with Graves' ophthalmopathy. Sequencing input: peripheral blood. The CDR3 spells CASSIGQGAGAYEQYF. The CDR3 region has the DNA TGTGCCAGCAGTATAGGACAGGGAGCTGGGGCCTACGAGCAGTACTTC.